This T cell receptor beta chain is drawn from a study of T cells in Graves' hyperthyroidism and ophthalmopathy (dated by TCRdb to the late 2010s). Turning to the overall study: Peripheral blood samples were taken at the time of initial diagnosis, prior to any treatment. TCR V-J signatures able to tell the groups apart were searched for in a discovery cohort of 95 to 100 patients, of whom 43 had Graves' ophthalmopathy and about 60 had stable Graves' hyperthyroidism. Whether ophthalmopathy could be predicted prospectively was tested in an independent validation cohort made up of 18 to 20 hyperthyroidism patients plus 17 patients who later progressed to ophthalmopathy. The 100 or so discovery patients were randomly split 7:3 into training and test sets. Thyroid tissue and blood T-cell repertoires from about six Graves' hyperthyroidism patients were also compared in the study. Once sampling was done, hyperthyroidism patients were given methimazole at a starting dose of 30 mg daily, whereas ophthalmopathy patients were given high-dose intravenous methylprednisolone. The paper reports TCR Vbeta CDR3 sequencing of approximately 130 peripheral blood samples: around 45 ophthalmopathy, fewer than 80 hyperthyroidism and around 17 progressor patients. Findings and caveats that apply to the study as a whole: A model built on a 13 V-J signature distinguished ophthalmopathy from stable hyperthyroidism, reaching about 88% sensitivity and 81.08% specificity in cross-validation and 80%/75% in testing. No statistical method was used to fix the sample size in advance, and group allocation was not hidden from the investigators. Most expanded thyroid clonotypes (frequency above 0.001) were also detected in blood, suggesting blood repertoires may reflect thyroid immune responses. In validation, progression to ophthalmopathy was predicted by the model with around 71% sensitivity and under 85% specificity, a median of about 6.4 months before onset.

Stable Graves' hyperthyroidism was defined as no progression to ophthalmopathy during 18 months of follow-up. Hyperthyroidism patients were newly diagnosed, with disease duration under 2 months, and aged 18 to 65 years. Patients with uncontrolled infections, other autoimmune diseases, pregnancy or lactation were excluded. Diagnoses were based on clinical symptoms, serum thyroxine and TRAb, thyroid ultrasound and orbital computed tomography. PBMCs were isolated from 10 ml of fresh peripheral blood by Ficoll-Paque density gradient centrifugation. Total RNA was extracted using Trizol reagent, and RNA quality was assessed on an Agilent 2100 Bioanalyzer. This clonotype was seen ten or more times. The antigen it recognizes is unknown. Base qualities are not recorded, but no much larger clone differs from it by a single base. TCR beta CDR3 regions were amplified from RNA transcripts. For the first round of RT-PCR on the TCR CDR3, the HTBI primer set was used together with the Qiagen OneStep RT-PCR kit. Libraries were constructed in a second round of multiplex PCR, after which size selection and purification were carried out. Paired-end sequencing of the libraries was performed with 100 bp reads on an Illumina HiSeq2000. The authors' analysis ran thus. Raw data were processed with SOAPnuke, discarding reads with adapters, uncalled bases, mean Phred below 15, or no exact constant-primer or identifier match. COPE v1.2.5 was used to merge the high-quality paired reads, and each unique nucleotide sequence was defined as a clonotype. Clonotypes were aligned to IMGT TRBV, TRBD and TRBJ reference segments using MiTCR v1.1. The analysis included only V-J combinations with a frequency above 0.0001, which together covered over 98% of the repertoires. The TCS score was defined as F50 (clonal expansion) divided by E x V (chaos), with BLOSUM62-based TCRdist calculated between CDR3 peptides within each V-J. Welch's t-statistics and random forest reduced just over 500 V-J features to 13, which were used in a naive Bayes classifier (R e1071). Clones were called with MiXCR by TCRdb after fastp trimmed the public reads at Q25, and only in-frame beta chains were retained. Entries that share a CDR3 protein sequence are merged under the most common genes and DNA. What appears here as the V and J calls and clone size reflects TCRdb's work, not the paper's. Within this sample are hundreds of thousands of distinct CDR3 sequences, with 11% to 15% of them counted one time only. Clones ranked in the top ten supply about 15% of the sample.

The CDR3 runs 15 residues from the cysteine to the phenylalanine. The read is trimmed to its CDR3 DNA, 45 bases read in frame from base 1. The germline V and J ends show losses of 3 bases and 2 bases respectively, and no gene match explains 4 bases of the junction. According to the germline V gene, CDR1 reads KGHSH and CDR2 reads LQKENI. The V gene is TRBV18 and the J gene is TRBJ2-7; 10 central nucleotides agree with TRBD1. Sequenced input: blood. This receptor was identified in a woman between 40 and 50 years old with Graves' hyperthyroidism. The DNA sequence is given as TGTGCCAGCTCACCGGGGACAGGGGTAGCCTACGAGCAGTACTTC. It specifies CASSPGTGVAYEQYF. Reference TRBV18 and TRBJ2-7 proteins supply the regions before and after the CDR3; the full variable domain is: NAGVMQNPRHLVRRRGQEARLRCSPMKGHSHVYWYRQLPEEGLKFMVYLQKENIIDESGMPKERFSAEFPKEGPSILRIQQVVRGDSAAYFCASSPGTGVAYEQYFGPGTRLTVT.